This T cell receptor beta chain appears in the sequencing data of a study of blood T cells in healthy people across ages. The germline CDR1 and CDR2 sequences are KGHSH and LQKENI. The CDR3 totals 15 residues. Between the trimmed V and J ends, which lost 1 base and 1 base, there was a span of 9 bases. Regarding the study as a whole: Per-million-T-cell TCR beta diversity fell roughly linearly with age.

Combining a sample-barcoded 5' primer with a J-beta primer mix, a second PCR ran for roughly 7 to 11 cycles. Every sample returned 3 million or more CDR3-containing paired-end reads. TCRdb processed the 5' RACE reads anew with MiXCR; each CDR3 protein has one entry. The sample shows 1.8 million or so distinct CDR3 sequences, 39% of them seen only once. A few counts support this clonotype. Its target is not known. V usage is TRBV18 and J usage is TRBJ2-3, with D hard to call. Specimen: blood. This receptor was obtained from a human donor in good health. The CDR3 bases are TGTGCCAGCTCACCACTAACTTTCGGCACAGATACGCAGTATTTT. Its translation: CASSPLTFGTDTQYF. Supplemented by reference TRBV18 and TRBJ2-3, the full variable domain reads NAGVMQNPRHLVRRRGQEARLRCSPMKGHSHVYWYRQLPEEGLKFMVYLQKENIIDESGMPKERFSAEFPKEGPSILRIQQVVRGDSAAYFCASSPLTFGTDTQYFGPGTRLTVL.